The 27 T cell receptor beta chains below come from one sample, sequenced in a study of Graves' ophthalmopathy and Graves' hyperthyroidism. Amplifying from RNA transcripts, the study obtained TCR beta CDR3 regions. Scientists carried out first-round RT-PCR using HTBI primers and then a second-round multiplex PCR. TCRdb re-analysed the multiplex PCR reads in MiXCR, keeping a single row per CDR3 protein. The data contain over a million distinct CDR3 sequences, 35% to 45% of them singletons. Sequenced: peripheral blood or thyroid tissue (not recorded which). The receptors stem from an adult man with Graves' hyperthyroidism.

This clonotype showed up many times. V usage is TRBV4-3 and J usage is TRBJ1-1; TRBD1 might be the D (6 bases). The CDR3 runs 13 residues. Germline V gene lookup returns CDR1 LGHNA and CDR2 YSLEER. Trimming stripped 1 base from V and 8 bases from J, with 11 bases between. The CDR3 coding sequence is TGCGCCAGCAGCCAAGTATCAGGGGAAGAAGCTTTCTTT. Its translation: CASSQVSGEEAFF.

This clonotype was counted ten times or more. The chain couples TRBV6-5 to TRBJ1-1, with a possible D match to TRBD1 (5 bases). The CDR3 length is 13 residues. Per the germline V gene, CDR1 is MNHEY and CDR2 is SVGAGI. V lost 2 bases, J lost 4 bases, and 8 bases lay in between. CDR3 in DNA: TGTGCCAGCAGTTACACGGGGGGCACTGAAGCTTTCTTT. It is translated as CASSYTGGTEAFF.

This clonotype was seen more than once but under ten times. The genes are TRBV20-1 and TRBJ1-4; 10 bases match TRBD1. The germline gives CDR1 DFQATT, CDR2 SNEGSKA (reference sequence). V lost 0 bases to trimming and J lost 7 bases; unmatched junction nucleotides: 11. This CDR3 is built from 17 residues. CDR3 amino acids: CSARDLRGQGVIEKLFF. In DNA form, the CDR3 reads TGCAGTGCTAGAGATCTCCGCGGACAGGGGGTTATTGAAAAACTGTTTTTT.

This clonotype appeared many times. The chain recombines TRBV25-1 with TRBJ2-7; D possibly uses TRBD1 or TRBD2 (5 bases each). Germline V gives CDR1 MGHDK, CDR2 SYGVNS. The germline V and J ends were trimmed by 4 bases and 6 bases, with 22 bases remaining between them. The CDR3 spans 16 residues. The CDR3: CASSGGRGEYGVEQYF. CDR3 sequence (DNA): TGTGCCAGCAGTGGGGGCCGTGGGGAATACGGGGTCGAGCAGTACTTC.

For this clonotype: A read error may be the cause here, since a much bigger clone is one base away. The chain carries TRBV12-3 or TRBV12-4 and TRBJ1-2; possible D gene TRBD1, 5 bases. The germline V and J ends were trimmed by 7 bases and 3 bases, with 12 bases remaining between them. The CDR3 is 13 residues long. The CDR3 loop reads CASIGGEHYGYTF. CDR3 DNA sequence: TGTGCCAGCATTGGGGGAGAACACTATGGCTACACCTTC.

This clonotype was observed a few times. V and J are TRBV7-9 and TRBJ1-1; D remains unclear. There are 15 residues in the CDR3. V was shortened by 4 bases and J by 7 bases, with 19 bases between the two germline ends. Looked up from germline, CDR1 is SEHNR and CDR2 is FQNEAQ (reference sequence). CDR3 region: CASSSLLAAPNEAFF. CDR3 nucleotides: TGTGCCAGCAGCTCCCTCCTCGCGGCTCCTAATGAAGCTTTCTTT. The full variable domain, with the rest looked up from reference TRBV7-9 and TRBJ1-1, is DTGVSQNPRHKITKRGQNVTFRCDPISEHNRLYWYRQTLGQGPEFLTYFQNEAQLEKSRLLSDRFSAERPKGSFSTLEIQRTEQGDSAMYLCASSSLLAAPNEAFFGQGTRLTVV.

This clonotype has more than one count but fewer than ten. J is TRBJ2-7 and V is TRBV7-2, with a tentative D call TRBD2 (7 bases). Trimming removed 5 bases at V and 6 bases at J, with 14 bases between. Per the germline V gene, CDR1 is SGHTA and CDR2 is FQGNSA. This CDR3 has 13 residues. This CDR3 is CASSPLRGGEQYF. CDR3 nucleotides: TGTGCCAGCAGCCCCCTTAGGGGGGGCGAGCAGTACTTC.

This clonotype was seen just once. V usage is TRBV14 and J usage is TRBJ2-5; D might be TRBD2 (5 bases). The CDR3 runs to 15 residues. The germline V gene encodes CDR1 SGHDN and CDR2 FVKESK. Deletions cut 1 base from V and 5 bases from J, with 14 bases between. The CDR3 reads CASSQVPGVNETQYF. The CDR3 DNA reads TGTGCCAGCAGCCAAGTCCCCGGGGTGAACGAGACCCAGTACTTC.

This chain links TRBV7-2 with TRBJ1-6; possible D gene TRBD1, 6 bases. Trimming stripped 5 bases from V and 11 bases from J, with 13 bases between. CDR3 length: 13 residues. Per the germline V gene, CDR1 is SGHTA and CDR2 is FQGNSA. CDR3 DNA: TGTGCCAGCAGCCCCGTGCAGGGGACACCCCTCCACTTT. Protein product: CASSPVQGTPLHF.

This clonotype was detected ten times or more. The V and J genes are TRBV7-9 and TRBJ1-1; 8 nucleotides match TRBD1. V was pared by 6 bases and J by 8 bases, with 5 bases of the junction left unmatched. This CDR3 comprises 12 residues. Germline loops: CDR1 SEHNR, CDR2 FQNEAQ (reference sequence). The DNA for the CDR3 is TGTGCCAGCAGAGCCGGGACAGGCGAAGCTTTCTTT. Its protein product is CASRAGTGEAFF. The whole variable domain, filled in from reference TRBV7-9 and TRBJ1-1, reads DTGVSQNPRHKITKRGQNVTFRCDPISEHNRLYWYRQTLGQGPEFLTYFQNEAQLEKSRLLSDRFSAERPKGSFSTLEIQRTEQGDSAMYLCASRAGTGEAFFGQGTRLTVV.

This rearrangement joins TRBV9 to TRBJ2-5; 11 nucleotides align to TRBD1. Looked up from germline, CDR1 is SGDLS and CDR2 is YYNGEE. The length of the CDR3 is 15 residues. The junction had 6 bases not matched to a gene; V was cut back by 3 bases and J by 5 bases. The CDR3 protein is CASSADRGREETQYF. CDR3 nucleotide sequence: TGTGCCAGCAGCGCGGACAGGGGGCGCGAGGAGACCCAGTACTTC.

V and J are TRBV11-2 and TRBJ2-2; D uncertain. Germline CDR1 and CDR2: SGHAT and FQNNGV. V was cut by 3 bases and J by 3 bases, with 11 bases left in between. The length of the CDR3 is 15 residues. CDR3 nucleotides: TGTGCCAGCAGCTTCTTAGGTGGGGACACCGGGGAGCTGTTTTTT. It yields the protein CASSFLGGDTGELFF. The full variable domain, rest sourced from reference TRBV11-2 and TRBJ2-2, is EAGVAQSPRYKIIEKRQSVAFWCNPISGHATLYWYQQILGQGPKLLIQFQNNGVVDDSQLPKDRFSAERLKGVDSTLKIQPAKLEDSAVYLCASSFLGGDTGELFFGEGSRLTVL.

This clonotype was observed a few times. The chain uses TRBV4-1 and TRBJ2-7; TRBD2 might be the D (6 bases). This CDR3 spans 15 amino acids. CDR1 is MGHRA, CDR2 YSYEKL, per germline. Trimming pared 4 bases from V and 2 bases from J, leaving 15 bases between. The CDR3 sequence: CASSPKEEGTYEQYF. The CDR3 bases are TGCGCCAGCAGCCCGAAGGAGGAGGGGACCTACGAGCAGTACTTC.

Points on this clonotype: A much larger clone is a single base away; this may be a read error. The CDR3 spells CSATLPNSDQPQHF. The CDR3 DNA is TGCAGTGCTACCCTCCCCAATAGCGATCAGCCCCAGCATTTT. This chain uses TRBV25-1 with TRBJ1-5; no firm D call. Germline values: CDR1 MGHDK, CDR2 SYGVNS. This CDR3 comprises 14 residues. The whole variable domain, remainder taken from reference TRBV25-1 and TRBJ1-5, is EADIYQTPRYLVIGTGKKITLECSQTMGHDKMYWYQQDPGMELHLIHYSYGVNSTEKGDLSSESTVSRIRTEHFPLTLESARPSHTSQYLCSATLPNSDQPQHFGDGTRLSIL.

In its sample, this clonotype was seen many times. The V call is TRBV12-3 or TRBV12-4, the J call TRBJ2-5, with TRBD2 as a possible D gene (6 bases). This CDR3 contains 15 residues. V dropped 2 bases and J dropped 4 bases, with 14 bases sitting between them. The CDR3 sequence is CASSLRTSLLETQYF. The CDR3 nucleotides are TGTGCCAGCAGTTTAAGAACTAGCCTTCTAGAGACCCAGTACTTC.

This clonotype has at least ten counts. Here the CDR3 DNA reads TGCGCCAGCAGCGAGGCTCAGAAAGGGTCTGGCTACACCTTC. Protein: CASSEAQKGSGYTF. V and J are TRBV5-1 and TRBJ1-2, with D hard to call. The CDR3 length is 14 residues. V was shortened by 4 bases and J by 7 bases, with 17 bases between the two germline ends. CDR1 and CDR2 from the germline V gene are SGHRS and YFSETQ.

This clonotype was seen a few times. Being one base from a much bigger clone, this may be a read error. This rearrangement joins TRBV7-6 to TRBJ2-6, with D uncertain. Germline CDR1 reads SGHVS; CDR2 reads FNYEAQ. Deletions cut 4 bases from V and 3 bases from J, with 16 bases between. The CDR3 spans 17 residues. CDR3 loop: CASSSPAEGFGANVLTF. In DNA form, the CDR3 reads TGTGCCAGCAGCTCCCCCGCCGAAGGGTTTGGGGCCAACGTCCTGACTTTC.

This clonotype has at least ten counts. The chain links TRBV7-2 to TRBJ1-1; D uncertain. The CDR3 has 14 amino acids. The V end lost 6 bases, the J end lost 1 base, and 12 bases lay between the germline ends. Germline V gene data show CDR1 as SGHTA and CDR2 as FQGNSA. CDR3 protein: CASRTRTRNTEAFF. The CDR3, as DNA: TGTGCCAGCAGAACACGAACCAGGAACACTGAAGCTTTCTTT.

This clonotype was recorded at least ten times. The chain combines TRBV7-2 with TRBJ1-2; D possibly corresponds to TRBD1 (6 bases). The CDR3 totals 13 residues. V lost 4 bases and J 7 bases, leaving 13 bases between the germline ends. Germline V gene lookup returns CDR1 SGHTA and CDR2 FQGNSA. CDR3 loop: CASSSTGSGGYTF. Written as DNA, the CDR3 is TGTGCCAGCAGCTCAACAGGGTCGGGTGGCTACACCTTC.

This clonotype was counted a single time. The rearrangement uses TRBV2 and TRBJ1-1; D not certain. CDR1 and CDR2 from the germline V gene are SNHLY and FYNNEI. The CDR3 is made up of 13 amino acids. Trimming left V 5 bases short and J 4 bases short, with 11 bases between. The CDR3 DNA reads TGTGCCAGCAGTTTTAGCGGGATCACTGAAGCTTTCTTT. It codes for CASSFSGITEAFF.

This clonotype was picked up many times. This chain joins TRBV24-1 and TRBJ1-2; tentatively, D is TRBD1 (5 bases). Per the germline V gene, CDR1 is KGHDR and CDR2 is SFDVKD. There are 16 residues in the CDR3. Between the trimmed V and J ends, which lost 3 bases and 8 bases, there was a span of 21 bases. The CDR3 region has the DNA TGTGCCACCAGTGATCCTCGCGACAGAGCCGCCTTAGGCTACACCTTC. Its protein is CATSDPRDRAALGYTF.

Of note for this clonotype: Compared with germline, one end of the junction differs, possibly owing to a read error. The rearrangement joins TRBV5-6 to TRBJ2-7, with 9 bases matching TRBD1. The V gene's germline CDR1 is SGHDT and CDR2 YYEEEE. The CDR3 extends over 14 amino acids. CDR3 loop: CASSLNRGRDEQCF. The CDR3 DNA follows: TGTGCCAGCAGCTTAAACAGGGGGCGCGACGAGCAGTGCTTC. The full variable domain, with the rest looked up from reference TRBV5-6 and TRBJ2-7, is DAGVTQSPTHLIKTRGQQVTLRCSPKSGHDTVSWYQQALGQGPQFIFQYYEEEERQRGNFPDRFSGHQFPNYSSELNVNALLLGDSALYLCASSLNRGRDEQCFGPGTRLTVT.

This clonotype has just a few counts. This chain links TRBV20-1 with TRBJ2-7, with TRBD2 matching 10 bases. CDR1 and CDR2 from the germline V gene are DFQATT and SNEGSKA (reference sequence). This CDR3 spans 14 amino acids. Trimming at V came to 0 bases and at J to 2 bases, leaving 1 base not matched to a gene. The CDR3 DNA reads TGCAGTGCTAGAGATCTAGCGGGAGCCTACGAGCAGTACTTC. Protein: CSARDLAGAYEQYF.

This clonotype was counted ten times or more. The CDR3 DNA reads TGTGCCATCAGTGCGGAGGCGGTGGCTGGCTACACCTTC. Its protein is CAISAEAVAGYTF. The chain couples TRBV10-3 to TRBJ1-2; unclear D gene. This CDR3 has 13 amino acids. The germline V gene has CDR1 ENHRY and CDR2 SYGVKD. Trimming took 4 bases from V and 7 from J, leaving 13 bases between them.

The chain recombines TRBV4-1 with TRBJ1-6, with D perhaps matching TRBD1 (5 bases). Germline V gives CDR1 MGHRA, CDR2 YSYEKL. CDR3 length: 16 residues. Trimming cost V 0 bases and J 4 bases, with 10 bases left between them. CDR3 in amino acids: CASSQDPGPYNSPLHF. Written as DNA, the CDR3 is TGCGCCAGCAGCCAAGATCCGGGACCGTATAATTCACCCCTCCACTTT.

The sample holds one count of this clonotype. The gene calls are TRBV7-3 and TRBJ2-5; D is perhaps TRBD2 (5 bases). The CDR3 is 12 amino acids. The V and J ends lost 2 bases and 9 bases respectively, with 10 bases between them. The germline gives CDR1 SGHTA, CDR2 FQGTGA. The CDR3 region has the DNA TGTGCCAGCAGCTTACTCGGCGGGCCCCAGTACTTC. Residues: CASSLLGGPQYF.

The rearrangement links TRBV4-3 to TRBJ2-5; D is tentatively TRBD1 or TRBD2 (5 bases each). In germline, CDR1 is LGHNA, CDR2 YSLEER. The length of the CDR3 is 15 residues. The germline V and J ends were trimmed by 0 bases and 5 bases, with 13 bases remaining between them. The chain's CDR3 is CASSQEGSWGETQYF. The CDR3 nucleotides read TGCGCCAGCAGCCAAGAGGGATCCTGGGGGGAGACCCAGTACTTC.